This T cell receptor (beta chain) derives from a study of blood T cell repertoires in COVID-19. Background on the study: The samples span acute and convalescent COVID-19 from the United States, Italy and Spain.

Unmatched junction bases numbered 7, after V lost 2 bases and J lost 0 bases. CDR1 LNHDA and CDR2 SQIVND come from the germline V gene (reference sequence). CDR3 length: 17 amino acids. Assay used: immunoSEQ multiplex PCR; TCRdb lists only in-frame clones, some missing. Altogether about 70,000 clones are present, roughly 87% being singletons, with the ten largest covering roughly 10%. V is TRBV19 and J is TRBJ2-3, with 8 positions matching TRBD2. What was sequenced was peripheral blood. This TCR derives from a woman aged 18-29 years with acute or convalescent COVID-19. The CDR3 loop reads CASSIILASGSTDTQYF. The CDR3 DNA reads as TGTGCCAGTAGTATAATATTGGCTAGCGGGAGCACAGATACGCAGTATTTT.